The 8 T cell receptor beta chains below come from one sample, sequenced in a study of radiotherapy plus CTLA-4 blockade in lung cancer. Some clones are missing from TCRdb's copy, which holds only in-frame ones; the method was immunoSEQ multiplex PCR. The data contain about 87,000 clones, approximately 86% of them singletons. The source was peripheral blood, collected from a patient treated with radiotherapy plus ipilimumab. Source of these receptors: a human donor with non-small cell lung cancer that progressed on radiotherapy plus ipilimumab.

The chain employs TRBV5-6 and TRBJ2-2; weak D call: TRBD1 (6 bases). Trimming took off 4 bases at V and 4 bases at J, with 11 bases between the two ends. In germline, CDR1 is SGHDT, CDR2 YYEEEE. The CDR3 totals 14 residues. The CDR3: CASSRIGGTGELFF. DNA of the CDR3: TGTGCCAGCAGCCGGATAGGGGGCACCGGGGAGCTGTTTTTT.

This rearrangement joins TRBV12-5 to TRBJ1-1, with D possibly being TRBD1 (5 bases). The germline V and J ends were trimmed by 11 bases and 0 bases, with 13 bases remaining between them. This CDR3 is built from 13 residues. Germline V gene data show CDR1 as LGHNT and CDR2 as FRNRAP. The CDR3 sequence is CAGSGTVNTEAFF. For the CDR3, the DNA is TGTGCTGGGTCCGGGACGGTGAACACTGAAGCTTTCTTT.

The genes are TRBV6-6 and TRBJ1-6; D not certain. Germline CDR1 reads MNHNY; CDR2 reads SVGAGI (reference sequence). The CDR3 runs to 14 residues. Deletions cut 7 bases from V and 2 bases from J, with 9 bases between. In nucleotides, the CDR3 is TGTGCCAGCACATTGGACGCCTATAATTCACCCCTCCACTTT. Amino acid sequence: CASTLDAYNSPLHF.

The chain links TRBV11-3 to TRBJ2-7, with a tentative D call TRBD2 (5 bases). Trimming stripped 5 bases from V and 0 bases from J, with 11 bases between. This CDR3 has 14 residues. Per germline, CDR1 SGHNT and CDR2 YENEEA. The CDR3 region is CASSPEGNSYEQYF. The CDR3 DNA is TGTGCCAGCAGCCCAGAGGGCAACTCCTACGAGCAGTACTTC.

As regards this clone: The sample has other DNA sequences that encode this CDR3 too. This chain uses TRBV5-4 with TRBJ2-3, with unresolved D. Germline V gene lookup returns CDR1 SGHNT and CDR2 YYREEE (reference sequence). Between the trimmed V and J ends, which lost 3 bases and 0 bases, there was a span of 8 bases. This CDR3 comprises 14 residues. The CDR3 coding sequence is TGTGCCAGCAGCTCCGGCCTTAGCACAGATACGCAGTATTTT. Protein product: CASSSGLSTDTQYF.

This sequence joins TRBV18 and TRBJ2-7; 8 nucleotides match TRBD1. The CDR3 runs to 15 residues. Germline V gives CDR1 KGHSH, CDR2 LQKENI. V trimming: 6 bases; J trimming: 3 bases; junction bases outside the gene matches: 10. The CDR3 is CASSHLPDRVYEQYF. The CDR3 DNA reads TGTGCCAGCTCCCATCTCCCGGACAGGGTCTACGAGCAGTACTTC.

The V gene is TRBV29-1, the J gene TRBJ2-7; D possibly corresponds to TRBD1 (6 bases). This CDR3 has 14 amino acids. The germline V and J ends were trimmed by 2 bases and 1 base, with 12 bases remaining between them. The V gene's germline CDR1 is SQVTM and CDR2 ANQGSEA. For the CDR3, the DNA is TGCAGCGTTGAACGGCTGCAGGGGTCCTACGAGCAGTACTTC. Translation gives CSVERLQGSYEQYF.

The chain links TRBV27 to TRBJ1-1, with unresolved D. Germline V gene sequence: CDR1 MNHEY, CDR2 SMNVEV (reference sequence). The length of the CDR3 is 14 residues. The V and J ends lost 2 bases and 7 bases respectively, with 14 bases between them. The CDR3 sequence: CASSLEWLGDEAFF. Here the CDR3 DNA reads TGTGCCAGCAGTTTAGAATGGCTAGGAGATGAAGCTTTCTTT.